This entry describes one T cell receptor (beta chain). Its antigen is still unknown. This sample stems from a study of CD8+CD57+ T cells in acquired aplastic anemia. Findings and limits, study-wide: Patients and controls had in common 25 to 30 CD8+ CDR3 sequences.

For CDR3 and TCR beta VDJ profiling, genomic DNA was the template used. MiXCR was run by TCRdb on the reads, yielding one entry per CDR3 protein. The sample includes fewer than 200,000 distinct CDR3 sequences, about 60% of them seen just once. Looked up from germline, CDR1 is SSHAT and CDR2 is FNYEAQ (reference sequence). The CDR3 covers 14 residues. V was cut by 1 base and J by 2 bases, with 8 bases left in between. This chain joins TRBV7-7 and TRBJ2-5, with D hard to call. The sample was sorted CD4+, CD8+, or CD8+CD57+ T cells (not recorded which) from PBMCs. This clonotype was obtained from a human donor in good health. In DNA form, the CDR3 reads TGTGCCAGCAGCTTAGAGTACGGACAAGAGACCCAGTACTTC. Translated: CASSLEYGQETQYF.